The sequence of this T cell receptor beta chain was determined in a study of CD8 T cells in ankylosing spondylitis. Study-level results: Seemingly characteristic of ankylosing spondylitis blood was a TCR beta motif consisting of eight highly homologous variants. The clones that were linked to disease were reported to be significantly enriched in matched synovial fluid samples from ankylosing spondylitis patients.

With molecular barcodes, quantitative 5'-RACE was used to make the TCR beta libraries. MiXCR was run by TCRdb on the 5' RACE reads, yielding one entry per CDR3 protein. The sample lists 200,000 or so distinct CDR3 sequences, 15% to 20% occurring once. This clonotype was counted at least ten times. Its antigen is unidentified. The V gene lost 4 bases and the J gene lost 3 bases, with 16 bases spanning the gap. Per germline, CDR1 SGHVS and CDR2 FNYEAQ. This CDR3 contains 16 residues. This TCR came from a male donor aged 5 to 30 with ankylosing spondylitis or in good health (not recorded which). V usage is TRBV7-6 and J usage is TRBJ2-1, with D possibly being TRBD1 or TRBD2 (5 bases each). Source material: blood, either unsorted or a sorted T cell fraction (not recorded which). CDR3 DNA sequence: TGTGCCAGCAGCTCCTTATCTGGGACCAACTACAATGAGCAGTTCTTC. It translates to CASSSLSGTNYNEQFF.